Described below is a single TCR beta chain sequence and its context. Its antigen is not yet known. There are no base qualities to consult, and no much larger clone falls within one base. V sheds 4 bases and J sheds 3 bases, leaving 16 bases between their ends. CDR1 and CDR2 (MNHEY, SMNVEV) derive from the germline V gene (reference sequence). The CDR3 sequence holds 17 residues, the cysteine and phenylalanine included. The sequence is cut down to CDR3 DNA, 51 bases in frame from base 1. The sample originates from a study of cytomegalovirus exposure and HLA in healthy donors (dated by TCRdb to about 2017). The study in broad terms: The 650 to 750 repertoires of the first cohort and the roughly 110 validation repertoires were produced on the same platform, according to a later analysis. The study aimed to test whether cataloging public T cell receptors could reveal signatures of past pathogen exposure. A separate validation cohort of over a hundred different subjects was used in addition to the roughly 670-subject first cohort. The study combined high-throughput TCR immunosequencing, statistical association of individual TCRs with disease status, and machine learning to predict cytomegalovirus infection status.

Broad study findings and their caveats: Cytomegalovirus status was reported to be diagnosed by the classifier with high specificity and sensitivity in both the original and validation cohorts. All 130 or so repertoires were used to score co-occurrence in the validation cohort in a later analysis, because that analysis had no HLA typing for the cohort. The authors suggested that the approach could potentially be extended to other disease states and immunological phenotypes. The study listed approximately 150 TCR beta chains as associated with cytomegalovirus. While some public TCRs were present in many individuals, most TCR sequences turned up only very rarely across donors. Three of the identified cytomegalovirus-associated TCR beta chains were confirmed in vitro to be specific for cytomegalovirus antigens. Subsequent analysis determined that TCRs grouped into clusters in the first cohort also showed a tendency toward co-occurrence across the roughly 120 validation repertoires, and about 93% of cluster scores exceeded 0.

Libraries were prepared through the immunoSEQ multiplex PCR assay. On the study's bioinformatics: A statistical classification framework was developed to diagnose cytomegalovirus status using the catalog of TCR beta chain sequences. The source is immuneACCESS, and TCRdb retained only in-frame sequences with V and J called. Part of the clones is not carried over; for the studies checked, unresolved V genes explain less than half of this, and the remainder is unexplained. V, J and clone size derive from that table, while D and trimming were established from the DNA sequence. This sample comprises about 71,000 clones, approximately 96% of them detected only once. Around 1.5% of the sample is taken by the ten largest. The donors were included in the validation cohort of some 120 subjects, a group kept apart from the roughly 670-subject first cohort.

The receptor was isolated from a young man in good health and CMV-seropositive. The material sequenced was PBMCs. The sequence links TRBV27 to TRBJ1-6; TRBD1 could be the D gene, as 5 bases match. The CDR3 sequence is CASSSTGSDYYNSPLHF. Read as DNA, the sequence is TGTGCCAGCAGTTCTACAGGTTCAGATTACTATAATTCACCCCTCCACTTT.